The present T cell receptor beta chain was sequenced within a study of preoperative IRX-2 immunotherapy in early breast cancer (dated by TCRdb to between 2018 and 2020). The method was the immunoSEQ multiplex PCR assay. Sourced from immuneACCESS, this table was stored by TCRdb with only in-frame sequences that have V and J called. A share of the clones is absent; for the studies checked, an unresolved V gene accounts for under half, and the remainder has no known explanation. Present in this sample are more than 50,000 clones, around 94% of which were seen just once. Jointly, the top ten make up around 1.7% of the sample. The CDR3 runs 16 residues from the cysteine to the phenylalanine. The DNA shown is the 48-base CDR3, in frame from base 1. CDR1 and CDR2 are read off the germline V gene (reference sequence) as LNHNV and YYDKDF. V drops 4 bases and J drops 5 bases, leaving 18 bases in between. This clone was seen just once. Its antigen target is currently unknown. No base quality information exists; no much larger clone differs at one position.

Taken with the paper, the label for treatment or condition translates to: preoperative locoregional IRX-2 cytokine immunotherapy. The samples were obtained from a phase Ib study that tested preoperative, locoregional IRX-2 cytokine immunotherapy designed to prime immune responses. The donors were early-stage breast cancer patients who were given IRX-2 prior to surgery. The chain is made from TRBV15 and TRBJ2-1, with the D segment possibly TRBD1 or TRBD2, each aligning over 5 bases. The sample was acquired from a patient treated with IRX-2 immunotherapy. This clonotype originated in a human donor with breast cancer. The CDR3 reads CATSTLRGTPHNEQFF. Here is the DNA: TGTGCCACCAGCACACTAAGAGGGACGCCCCACAATGAGCAGTTCTTC.